This T cell receptor (beta chain) was profiled in a study of regulatory T cells in long-lasting Graves disease. Regarding time point: persistent/refractory GD, antithyroid drugs over 5 years with positive TRAb. Scientists built the TCR library using RNA that was extracted from PBMCs. Arm-PCR of CDR3 regions with iRepertoire HTBI primers generated TCR beta libraries. A single record per CDR3 protein comes from TCRdb applying MiXCR to the multiplex PCR reads. This sample yields over 650,000 distinct CDR3 sequences, of which about 30% are seen a single time; about 42% belongs to the top ten. The CDR3 loop spans 11 amino acids. The germline V gene encodes CDR1 SNHLY and CDR2 FYNNEI. Turning to this clonotype: Just one base apart from a much larger clone, this may be a read error.

This TCR derives from a female donor with Graves disease. The chain is built from TRBV2 and TRBJ2-5, with a tentative D call TRBD2 (5 bases). The input for sequencing was peripheral blood mononuclear cells (PBMCs), taken when the disease was refractory, from a patient treated with antithyroid drugs. Written as DNA, the CDR3 is TGTACCAGCCTGACTGGACTTATCCAGTACTTC. Protein sequence: CTSLTGLIQYF. Full variable domain (rest looked up from reference TRBV2 and TRBJ2-5): EPEVTQTPSHQVTQMGQEVILRCVPISNHLYFYWYRQILGQKVEFLVSFYNNEISEKSEIFDDQFSVERPDGSNFTLKIRSTKLEDSAMYFCTSLTGLIQYFGPGTRLLVL.